This T cell receptor (beta chain) originates from a study of Graves' ophthalmopathy and Graves' hyperthyroidism. General study points: Clonotypes were expanded in thyroid at above 0.001 frequency, and most also appeared in blood.

For repertoire sequencing, the TCR beta CDR3 regions were amplified from RNA transcripts. RT-PCR with HTBI primers came first, then second-round multiplex PCR. TCRdb re-derived calls from the multiplex PCR reads in MiXCR, one entry per CDR3 protein. The sample consists of more than 15,000 distinct CDR3 sequences, about 46% of them appearing once. This CDR3 is built from 11 residues. Trimming took 3 bases from V and 7 from J, leaving 7 bases between them. Germline V gene lookup returns CDR1 DFQATT and CDR2 SNEGSKA (reference sequence). By frequency in the sample, this clonotype is medium-sized. Its target is unknown.

The clonotype comes from a woman aged 40-49 years with stable Graves' hyperthyroidism. The specimen was peripheral blood. V usage is TRBV20-1 and J usage is TRBJ1-3, with D hard to call. The CDR3 spells CSASQGNTIYF. DNA for the CDR3: TGCAGTGCTAGTCAAGGCAACACCATATATTTT.